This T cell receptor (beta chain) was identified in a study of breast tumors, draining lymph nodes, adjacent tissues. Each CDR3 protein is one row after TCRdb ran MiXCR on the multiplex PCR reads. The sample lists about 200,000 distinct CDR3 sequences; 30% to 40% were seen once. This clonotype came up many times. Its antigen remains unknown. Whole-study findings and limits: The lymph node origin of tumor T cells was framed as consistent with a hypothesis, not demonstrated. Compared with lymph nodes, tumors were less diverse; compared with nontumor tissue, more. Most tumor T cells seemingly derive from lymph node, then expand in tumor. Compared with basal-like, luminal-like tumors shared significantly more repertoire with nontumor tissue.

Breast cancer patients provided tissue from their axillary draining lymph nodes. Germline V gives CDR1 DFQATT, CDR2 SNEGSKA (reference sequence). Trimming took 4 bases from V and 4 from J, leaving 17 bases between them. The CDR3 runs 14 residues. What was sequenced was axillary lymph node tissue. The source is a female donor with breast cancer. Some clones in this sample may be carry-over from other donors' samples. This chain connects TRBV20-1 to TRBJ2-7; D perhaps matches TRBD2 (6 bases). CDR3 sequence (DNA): TGCAGTGCTACTCCTCCGGGACTTCTTTACGAGCAGTACTTC. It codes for CSATPPGLLYEQYF.